Below are 31 T cell receptor beta chains sequenced from a single sample in a study of T cell changes during pregnancy in multiple sclerosis. TCRdb keeps only in-frame clones here, not all; method: immunoSEQ multiplex PCR. The sample holds about 61,000 clones; more than 75% are singletons and the top ten take more than 2.5%. The sequencing here drew on peripheral blood, taken in the first trimester of pregnancy. The receptors shown here come from a female donor in good health, enrolled as a control in a pregnancy study.

The CDR3 nucleotides are TGTGCCAGCAGCTCGACACTAGCTACTGGGGCCAACGTCCTGACTTTC. Translated: CASSSTLATGANVLTF. The chain combines TRBV7-2 with TRBJ2-6; maybe TRBD2 (6 bases). Trimming shortened V by 4 bases and J by 2 bases, and 12 bases separated the two germline ends. CDR3 size: 16 residues. CDR1 is SGHTA, CDR2 FQGNSA, per germline.

This chain joins TRBV5-8 and TRBJ2-1; tentative D call: TRBD1 (6 bases). The V end was cut by 2 bases, the J end by 6 bases, with 9 bases between. The germline CDR1 and CDR2 sequences are SGHTS and YDEGEE. There are 13 residues in the CDR3. CDR3 bases: TGTGCCAGCAGCTTCACAGGGTTCAATGAGCAGTTCTTC. It is translated as CASSFTGFNEQFF.

This clone appeared once. The chain recombines TRBV7-8 with TRBJ2-7; TRBD1 might be the D (6 bases). This CDR3 has 13 amino acids. Trimming cost V 9 bases and J 0 bases, with 12 bases left between them. Germline V lookup: CDR1 SGHVS, CDR2 FQNEAQ. The CDR3 region is CASTGQGSYEQYF. CDR3 bases: TGTGCCAGTACAGGGCAGGGCTCCTACGAGCAGTACTTC.

The V gene is TRBV27, the J gene TRBJ2-7; TRBD1 aligns across 10 bases. The CDR3 has 16 residues. The germline CDR1 and CDR2 sequences are MNHEY and SMNVEV (reference sequence). Losses at the gene ends were 4 bases for V and 5 bases for J; bases not matched to a gene: 11. The CDR3: CASSSLQTGGYHEQYF. The CDR3 DNA sequence: TGTGCCAGCAGTTCCCTTCAGACAGGGGGCTACCACGAGCAGTACTTC.

V usage is TRBV7-9 and J usage is TRBJ2-3; possible D gene TRBD2, 6 bases. The CDR3 extends over 15 amino acids. With 5 bases removed from V and 0 bases from J, the gap between germline ends came to 12 bases. CDR1 is SEHNR, CDR2 FQNEAQ, per germline (reference sequence). This chain's CDR3 is CASSTLGGSTDTQYF. The CDR3 region has the DNA TGTGCCAGCAGCACCCTCGGGGGTAGCACAGATACGCAGTATTTT.

This clone was seen just once. V and J are TRBV5-6 and TRBJ2-5, with 10 bases that match TRBD1. Germline V CDR1 and CDR2: SGHDT, YYEEEE. Losses at the gene ends were 4 bases for V and 8 bases for J; bases not matched to a gene: 8. This CDR3 contains 14 residues. The chain's CDR3 is CASSGGQGRVTQYF. The DNA for the CDR3 is TGTGCCAGCAGCGGGGGACAGGGGCGCGTTACCCAGTACTTC.

Concerning this clone itself: One end of the junction varies from germline; a read error may be responsible. The CDR3 coding sequence is TGTGCCAGCAGCGTAGCTCAACGGGGGGGGAAAGAGACCCAGTACTTC. Translating it yields CASSVAQRGGKETQYF. This chain joins TRBV7-8 and TRBJ2-5; TRBD2 aligns across 8 bases. The CDR3 has 16 amino acids. Per the germline V gene, CDR1 is SGHVS and CDR2 is FQNEAQ.

This clone turned up a few times. The rearrangement uses TRBV6-6 and TRBJ1-2, with TRBD1 identical over 11 bases. V was clipped by 5 bases and J by 2 bases; unmatched bases: 1. CDR1 MNHNY and CDR2 SVGAGI come from the germline V gene (reference sequence). The CDR3 has 14 residues. CDR3 region: CASSRDRGNYGYTF. The CDR3 coding sequence is TGTGCCAGCAGTCGGGACAGGGGGAACTATGGCTACACCTTC.

This chain uses TRBV18 with TRBJ1-1; unclear D gene. The CDR3 is made up of 14 amino acids. Germline loops: CDR1 KGHSH, CDR2 LQKENI. V lost 3 bases and J 1 base, leaving 9 bases between the germline ends. CDR3 in amino acids: CASSPNRANTEAFF. In DNA form, the CDR3 reads TGTGCCAGCTCACCGAACAGAGCGAACACTGAAGCTTTCTTT.

The J gene is TRBJ1-5, the V gene TRBV5-1, with D unresolved. This CDR3 comprises 15 residues. CDR1 and CDR2 from the germline V gene are SGHRS and YFSETQ. V was clipped by 4 bases and J by 0 bases, with 11 bases between them. The CDR3 sequence is CASSPEEFSNQPQHF. The CDR3 DNA reads as TGCGCCAGCAGCCCGGAGGAGTTTAGCAATCAGCCCCAGCATTTT.

This chain connects TRBV11-2 to TRBJ1-3, with D unresolved. V lost 5 bases to trimming and J lost 0 bases, with 20 bases between them. Germline V gives CDR1 SGHAT, CDR2 FQNNGV. This CDR3 is 18 amino acids long. In DNA, the CDR3 is TGTGCCAGCAGCATCAGTTCAGGATACCTACACTCTGGAAACACCATATATTTT. Its translation: CASSISSGYLHSGNTIYF.

This sequence joins TRBV19 and TRBJ2-2; tentative D call: TRBD2 (5 bases). Per germline, CDR1 LNHDA and CDR2 SQIVND (reference sequence). V gave up 7 bases and J gave up 5 bases, with 8 bases separating them. This CDR3 is 12 amino acids long. The CDR3 spells CASKRVTGELFF. DNA of the CDR3: TGTGCCAGTAAGAGGGTTACCGGGGAGCTGTTTTTT.

The V call is TRBV6-5, the J call TRBJ1-2; weak D call: TRBD1 (5 bases). Germline-derived CDR1 and CDR2 are MNHEY and SVGAGI. Between the trimmed V and J ends, which lost 0 bases and 11 bases, there was a span of 16 bases. The CDR3 is 14 amino acids. As DNA, the CDR3 is TGTGCCAGCAGTTACTCGAATAACGGCCGGGGGTACACCTTC. Translating gives CASSYSNNGRGYTF.

This chain links TRBV5-1 with TRBJ2-5, with 7 bases identical to TRBD2. Germline V gives CDR1 SGHRS, CDR2 YFSETQ. With V trimmed by 4 bases and J by 4 bases, 13 bases remained unmatched. CDR3 length: 16 amino acids. CDR3 in amino acids: CASSAGGTNLGETQYF. CDR3 DNA: TGCGCCAGCAGCGCCGGGGGGACGAATTTAGGAGAGACCCAGTACTTC.

This clone was observed once. The chain is built from TRBV5-6 and TRBJ1-2; 12 nucleotides agree with TRBD1. The CDR3 contains 18 residues. V shed 3 bases and J 4 bases; nucleotides not matched to a gene: 13. The germline gives CDR1 SGHDT, CDR2 YYEEEE. The CDR3 protein is CASSWSSGTGGMIYGYTF. The DNA for the CDR3 is TGTGCCAGCAGCTGGAGTTCCGGGACAGGGGGCATGATCTATGGCTACACCTTC.

This clone was observed once. The chain recombines TRBV4-2 with TRBJ2-3, with 8 bases matching TRBD2. V shed 1 base and J 4 bases; nucleotides not matched to a gene: 10. Germline V lookup: CDR1 LGHNA, CDR2 YNFKEQ. The CDR3 consists of 17 residues. CDR3 region: CASSQVKAAGGSDTQYF. The CDR3 DNA sequence: TGTGCCAGCAGCCAAGTTAAAGCGGCGGGGGGTTCAGATACGCAGTATTTT.

CDR3 DNA sequence: TGTGCCAGCAGCGCAGGGGGTCAGCCCCAGCATTTT. It codes for CASSAGGQPQHF. The V and J genes are TRBV9 and TRBJ1-5; 7 bases fit TRBD1. Germline trimming cut 3 bases from V and 6 bases from J; bases unmatched to any gene: 0. This CDR3 contains 12 residues. In germline, CDR1 is SGDLS, CDR2 YYNGEE.

V gene TRBV7-8 combines with J gene TRBJ1-1; 10 bases line up with TRBD1. The CDR3 consists of 15 residues. V gave up 9 bases and J gave up 7 bases; unmatched junction bases: 14. From germline, CDR1 is SGHVS and CDR2 FQNEAQ. In nucleotides, the CDR3 is TGTGCCAGTTCTCTTAAGGGGGGACAGGGGAATGAAGCTTTCTTT. It encodes CASSLKGGQGNEAFF.

This rearrangement joins TRBV15 to TRBJ1-2, with no clear D. The ends were cut back, 3 bases at V and 0 bases at J, with 11 bases in the middle. Germline lookup yields CDR1 LNHNV and CDR2 YYDKDF (reference sequence). The CDR3 has 15 amino acids. The CDR3 sequence is CATSREVVSNYGYTF. CDR3 nucleotide sequence: TGTGCCACCAGCAGGGAGGTAGTCTCTAACTATGGCTACACCTTC.

The J gene is TRBJ2-6, the V gene TRBV15, with 7 nucleotides matching TRBD1. J was trimmed by 4 bases and V by 3 bases; bases with no gene match: 3. Germline CDR1 and CDR2: LNHNV and YYDKDF (reference sequence). CDR3 length: 15 amino acids. The CDR3 DNA sequence: TGTGCCACCAGCAGCACAGGGGAAGGGGCCAACGTCCTGACTTTC. This codes for CATSSTGEGANVLTF.

This clone has a handful of counts. The CDR3 here is CASSAHREGGAFF. DNA for the CDR3: TGTGCCAGCAGTGCCCACAGGGAAGGGGGTGCTTTCTTT. The V and J genes are TRBV9 and TRBJ1-1, with D possibly TRBD1 on 6 matching bases. The ends were cut back, 5 bases at V and 11 bases at J, with 19 bases in the middle. The CDR3 sequence is 13 residues long. From germline, CDR1 is SGDLS and CDR2 YYNGEE.

The J gene is TRBJ2-1, the V gene TRBV5-1; 15 nucleotides align to TRBD2. Per the germline V gene, CDR1 is SGHRS and CDR2 is YFSETQ. V was pared by 4 bases and J by 8 bases, with 4 bases of the junction left unmatched. The CDR3 is made up of 15 amino acids. The CDR3: CASSIRTSGRDEQFF. The CDR3 nucleotides read TGCGCCAGCAGCATACGGACTAGCGGGAGGGATGAGCAGTTCTTC. Full variable domain (missing parts from reference TRBV5-1 and TRBJ2-1): KAGVTQTPRYLIKTRGQQVTLSCSPISGHRSVSWYQQTPGQGLQFLFEYFSETQRNKGNFPGRFSGRQFSNSRSEMNVSTLELGDSALYLCASSIRTSGRDEQFFGPGTRLTVL.

This clone was seen just once. This sequence joins TRBV27 and TRBJ2-1; 8 positions agree with TRBD1. Trimming removed 6 bases from V and 4 bases from J; junction bases left unmatched: 11. In germline, CDR1 is MNHEY, CDR2 SMNVEV (reference sequence). This CDR3 has 16 amino acids. In DNA, the CDR3 is TGTGCCAGCAGGGCACATCAGGGGGCTCCATACAATGAGCAGTTCTTC. It codes for CASRAHQGAPYNEQFF.

V gene TRBV11-3 combines with J gene TRBJ2-5, with no clear D. With 1 base removed from V and 0 bases from J, the gap between germline ends came to 6 bases. This CDR3 region has 14 residues. CDR1 is SGHNT, CDR2 YENEEA, per germline. The CDR3 DNA is TGTGCCAGCAGCTTAGCTTCGGACCAAGAGACCCAGTACTTC. Protein sequence: CASSLASDQETQYF.

The V and J genes are TRBV11-2 and TRBJ2-1; 9 bases map to TRBD1. This CDR3 has 15 residues. V shed 4 bases, J shed 5 bases, and the junction held 6 bases outside the gene matches. The V gene's germline CDR1 is SGHAT and CDR2 FQNNGV. In DNA form, the CDR3 reads TGTGCCAGCAGCTCCTTCCGGGACAGGGACAATGAGCAGTTCTTC. It codes for CASSSFRDRDNEQFF.

The gene calls are TRBV4-1 and TRBJ1-1; D unresolved. The CDR3 extends over 12 amino acids. V shed 5 bases and J shed 4 bases, with 8 bases lying between them. Germline CDR1 MGHRA, CDR2 YSYEKL. The CDR3 loop reads CASSTGFTEAFF. CDR3 DNA sequence: TGCGCCAGCAGCACGGGGTTCACTGAAGCTTTCTTT.

The rearrangement links TRBV19 to TRBJ2-1; TRBD2 agrees at 8 bases. The CDR3 is 15 residues long. In germline, CDR1 is LNHDA, CDR2 SQIVND (reference sequence). V lost 4 bases, J lost 4 bases, and 6 bases stayed unmatched. This CDR3 reads CASSTPGLEYNEQFF. The CDR3 DNA is TGTGCCAGTAGTACACCGGGACTAGAGTACAATGAGCAGTTCTTC.

The V and J genes are TRBV5-1 and TRBJ1-4; D ambiguous. From germline, CDR1 is SGHRS and CDR2 YFSETQ. The ends were cut back, 0 bases at V and 4 bases at J, with 10 bases in the middle. The CDR3 contains 15 residues. CDR3 amino acids: CASSLEGRINEKLFF. As DNA, the CDR3 is TGCGCCAGCAGCTTGGAAGGCAGGATTAATGAAAAACTGTTTTTT.

J is TRBJ2-5 and V is TRBV5-6; 8 bases line up with TRBD1. With 1 base clipped from V and 4 bases from J, the junction kept 3 bases outside the gene matches. Germline-derived CDR1 and CDR2 are SGHDT and YYEEEE. The CDR3 loop spans 14 amino acids. In nucleotides, the CDR3 is TGTGCCAGCAGCTTGAGGACAGGGCGAGAGACCCAGTACTTC. Translating gives CASSLRTGRETQYF.

The chain employs TRBV25-1 and TRBJ2-5; tentatively, D is TRBD1 (7 bases). Germline CDR1 reads MGHDK; CDR2 reads SYGVNS. CDR3 length: 15 amino acids. V was clipped by 1 base and J by 5 bases, with 14 bases between them. The CDR3 DNA follows: TGTGCCAGCAGTGAATCTAGGGCAGGGGGGGAGACCCAGTACTTC. It specifies CASSESRAGGETQYF. The entire variable domain, with the rest obtained from reference TRBV25-1 and TRBJ2-5, is as follows: EADIYQTPRYLVIGTGKKITLECSQTMGHDKMYWYQQDPGMELHLIHYSYGVNSTEKGDLSSESTVSRIRTEHFPLTLESARPSHTSQYLCASSESRAGGETQYFGPGTRLLVL.

The genes are TRBV7-2 and TRBJ2-7, with 9 bases identical to TRBD2. The CDR3 extends over 15 amino acids. Per germline, CDR1 SGHTA and CDR2 FQGNSA. The V and J ends lost 2 bases and 4 bases, in that order; junction bases with no gene match: 6. This CDR3 is CASSLRAGGDYEQYF. CDR3 nucleotide sequence: TGTGCCAGCAGCTTAAGGGCGGGAGGGGATTACGAGCAGTACTTC. Full variable domain (remainder filled in from reference TRBV7-2 and TRBJ2-7): GAGVSQSPSNKVTEKGKDVELRCDPISGHTALYWYRQSLGQGLEFLIYFQGNSAPDKSGLPSDRFSAERTGGSVSTLTIQRTQQEDSAVYLCASSLRAGGDYEQYFGPGTRLTVT.